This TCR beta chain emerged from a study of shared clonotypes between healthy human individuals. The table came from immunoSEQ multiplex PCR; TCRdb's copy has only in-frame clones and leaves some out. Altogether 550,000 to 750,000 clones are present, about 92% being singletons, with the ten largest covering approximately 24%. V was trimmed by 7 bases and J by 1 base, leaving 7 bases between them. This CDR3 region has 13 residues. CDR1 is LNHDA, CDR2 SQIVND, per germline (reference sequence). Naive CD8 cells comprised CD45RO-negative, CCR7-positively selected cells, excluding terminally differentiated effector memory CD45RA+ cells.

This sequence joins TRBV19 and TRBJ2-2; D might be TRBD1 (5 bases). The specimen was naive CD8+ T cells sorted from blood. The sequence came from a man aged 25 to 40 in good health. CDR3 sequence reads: CASIGVNTGELFF. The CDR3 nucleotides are TGTGCCAGTATAGGGGTGAACACCGGGGAGCTGTTTTTT.